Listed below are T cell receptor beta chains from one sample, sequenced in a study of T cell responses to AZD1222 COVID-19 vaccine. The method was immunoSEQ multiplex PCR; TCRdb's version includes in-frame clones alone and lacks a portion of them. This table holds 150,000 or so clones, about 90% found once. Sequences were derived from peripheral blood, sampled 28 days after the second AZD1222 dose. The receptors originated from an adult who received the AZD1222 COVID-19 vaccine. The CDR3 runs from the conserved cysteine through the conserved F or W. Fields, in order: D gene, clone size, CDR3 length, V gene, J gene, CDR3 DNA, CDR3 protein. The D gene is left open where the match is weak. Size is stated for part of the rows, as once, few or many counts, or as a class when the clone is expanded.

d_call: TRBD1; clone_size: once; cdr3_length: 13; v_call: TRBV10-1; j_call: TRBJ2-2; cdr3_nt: TGCGCCAGCAGAGGACAGGGAGTCGGGGAGCTGTTTTTT; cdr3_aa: CASRGQGVGELFF
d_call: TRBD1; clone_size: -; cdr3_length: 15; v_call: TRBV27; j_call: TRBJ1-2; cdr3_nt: TGTGCCAGCAGTTACAGGACAGGGATTATCTATGGCTACACCTTC; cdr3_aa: CASSYRTGIIYGYTF
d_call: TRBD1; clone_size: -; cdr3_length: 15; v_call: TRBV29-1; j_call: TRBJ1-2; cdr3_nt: TGCAGCGTTGACCGGGACAGCGTAGCTAACTATGGCTACACCTTC; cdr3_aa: CSVDRDSVANYGYTF
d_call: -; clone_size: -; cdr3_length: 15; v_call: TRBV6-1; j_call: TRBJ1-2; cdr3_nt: TGTGCCAGCAGTGATAGAGGCAGAGCTGAGCATGGCTACACCTTC; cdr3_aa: CASSDRGRAEHGYTF
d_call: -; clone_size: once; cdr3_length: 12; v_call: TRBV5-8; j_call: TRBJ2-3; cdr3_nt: TGTGCCAGCACGGGGAGCACAGATACGCAGTATTTT; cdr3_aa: CASTGSTDTQYF
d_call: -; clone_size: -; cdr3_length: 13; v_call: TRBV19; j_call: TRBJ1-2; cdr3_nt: TGTGCCAGTAGTATTTCGGGGGTCTATGGCTACACCTTC; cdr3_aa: CASSISGVYGYTF
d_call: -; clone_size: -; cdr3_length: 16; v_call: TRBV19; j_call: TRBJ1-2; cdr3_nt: TGTGCCAGTAGTAATCCCCGGACGGATGACAACTATGGCTACACCTTC; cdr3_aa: CASSNPRTDDNYGYTF
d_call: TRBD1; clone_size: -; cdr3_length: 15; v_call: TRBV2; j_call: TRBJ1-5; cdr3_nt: TGTGCCAGCAGAGCACAGGGGGCGCCGGGTCAGCCCCAGCATTTT; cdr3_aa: CASRAQGAPGQPQHF
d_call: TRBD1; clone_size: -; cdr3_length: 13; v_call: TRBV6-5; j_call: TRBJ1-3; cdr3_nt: TGTGCCAGCAGGAGGGGACAGGGAAACACCATATATTTT; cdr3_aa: CASRRGQGNTIYF
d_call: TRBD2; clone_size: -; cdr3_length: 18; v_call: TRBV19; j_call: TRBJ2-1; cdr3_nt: TGTGCCAGTAGTATGGGATACTTCGGCGGGGGGGCCTTTGGTGAGCAGTTCTTC; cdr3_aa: CASSMGYFGGGAFGEQFF
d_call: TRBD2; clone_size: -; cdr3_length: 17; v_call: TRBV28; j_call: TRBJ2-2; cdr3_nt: TGTGCCAGCAGTCTGGGACTAGCGGGAGAATACACCGGGGAGCTGTTTTTT; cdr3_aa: CASSLGLAGEYTGELFF
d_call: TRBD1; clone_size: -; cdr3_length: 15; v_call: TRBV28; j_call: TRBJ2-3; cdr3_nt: TGTGCCAGCAGTTCGACAGGGGACCGGACAGATACGCAGTATTTT; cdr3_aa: CASSSTGDRTDTQYF
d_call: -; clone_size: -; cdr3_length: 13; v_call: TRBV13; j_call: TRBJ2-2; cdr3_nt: TGTGCCAGCAGGGAGGGCAACACCGGGGAGCTGTTTTTT; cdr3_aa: CASREGNTGELFF
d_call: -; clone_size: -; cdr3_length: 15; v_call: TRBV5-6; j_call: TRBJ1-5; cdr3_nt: TGTGCCAGCAGCTACGGGTCCTATAGCAATCAGCCCCAGCATTTT; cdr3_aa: CASSYGSYSNQPQHF
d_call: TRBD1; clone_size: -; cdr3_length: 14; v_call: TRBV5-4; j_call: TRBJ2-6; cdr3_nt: TGTGCCAGCAGCTTACAGGGGGAGGTCAACGTCCTGACTTTC; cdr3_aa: CASSLQGEVNVLTF
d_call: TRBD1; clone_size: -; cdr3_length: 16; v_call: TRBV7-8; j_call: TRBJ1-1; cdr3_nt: TGTGCCAGCAGCTTAGATACAGGGGGCATGAACACTGAAGCTTTCTTT; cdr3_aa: CASSLDTGGMNTEAFF
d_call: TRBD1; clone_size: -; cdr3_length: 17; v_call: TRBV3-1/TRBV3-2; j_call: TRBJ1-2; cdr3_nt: TGTGCCAGCAGCCCCGAGAGGGGGCGGCGATTGGACTATGGCTACACCTTC; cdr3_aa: CASSPERGRRLDYGYTF
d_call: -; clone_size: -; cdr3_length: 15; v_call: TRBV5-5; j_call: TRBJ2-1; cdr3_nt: TGTGCCAGCAGCTTAGGCGAATCCTACGTGTGGGAGCAGTTCTTC; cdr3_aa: CASSLGESYVWEQFF
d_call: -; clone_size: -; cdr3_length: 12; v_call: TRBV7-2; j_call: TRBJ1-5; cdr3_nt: TGTGCCAGCAGCTTTTCAAATCAGCCCCAGCATTTT; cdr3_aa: CASSFSNQPQHF
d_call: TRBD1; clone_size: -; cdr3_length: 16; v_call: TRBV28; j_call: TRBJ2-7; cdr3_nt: TGTGCCAGCACCCTCACCGGGACAGGGAGAACCTACGAGCAGTACTTC; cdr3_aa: CASTLTGTGRTYEQYF
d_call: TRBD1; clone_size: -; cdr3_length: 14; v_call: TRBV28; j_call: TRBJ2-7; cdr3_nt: TGTGCCAGCAGTTTCTTGGACAGGGGCTACGAGCAGTACTTC; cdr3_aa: CASSFLDRGYEQYF
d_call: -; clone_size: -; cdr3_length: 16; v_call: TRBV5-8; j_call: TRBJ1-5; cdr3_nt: TGTGCCAGCAGCCTCGGGACCGGGTATAGCAATCAGCCCCAGCATTTT; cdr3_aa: CASSLGTGYSNQPQHF
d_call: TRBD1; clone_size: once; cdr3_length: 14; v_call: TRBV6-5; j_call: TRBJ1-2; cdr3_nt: TGTGCCAGCAGGTCTCACAGGGGGCTCTATGGCTACACCTTC; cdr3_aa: CASRSHRGLYGYTF
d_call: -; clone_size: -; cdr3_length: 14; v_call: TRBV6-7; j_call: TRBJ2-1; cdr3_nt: TGTGCCAGCAGCCAGGATACTATCCTCGATGAGCAGTTCTTC; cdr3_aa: CASSQDTILDEQFF
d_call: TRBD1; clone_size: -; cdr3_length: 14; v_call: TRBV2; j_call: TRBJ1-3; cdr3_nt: TGTGCCAGCCGACCCGGGACAGGAGGAAACACCATATATTTT; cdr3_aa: CASRPGTGGNTIYF
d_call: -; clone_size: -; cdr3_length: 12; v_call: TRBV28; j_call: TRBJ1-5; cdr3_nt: TGTGCCAGCACCTCCACAGGTCGGGGTCAGCATTTT; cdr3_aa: CASTSTGRGQHF
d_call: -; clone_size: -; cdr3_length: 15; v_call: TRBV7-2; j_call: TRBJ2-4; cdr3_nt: TGTGCCAGCAGCTTAGGCAAAGGAAACAAAAACATTCAGTACTTC; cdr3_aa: CASSLGKGNKNIQYF
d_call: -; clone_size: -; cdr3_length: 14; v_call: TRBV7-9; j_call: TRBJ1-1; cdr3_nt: TGTGCCAGCAGCGCGGACAGATGGAACACTGAAGCTTTCTTT; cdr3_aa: CASSADRWNTEAFF
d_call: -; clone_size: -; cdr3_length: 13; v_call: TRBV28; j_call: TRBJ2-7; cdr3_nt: TGTGCCAGCAGTCCCCTACGGAGGGGGGGGCAGTACTTC; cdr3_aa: CASSPLRRGGQYF
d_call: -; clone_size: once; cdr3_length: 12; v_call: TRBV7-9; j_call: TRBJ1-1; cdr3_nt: TGTGCCAGCAGCTCCTCGAGTGTTGAAGCTTTCTTT; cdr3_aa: CASSSSSVEAFF
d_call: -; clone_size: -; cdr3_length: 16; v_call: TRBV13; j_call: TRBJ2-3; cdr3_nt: TGTGCCAGCAGCTTAGGTGCGGGTCGGAACACAGATACGCAGTATTTT; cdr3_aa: CASSLGAGRNTDTQYF
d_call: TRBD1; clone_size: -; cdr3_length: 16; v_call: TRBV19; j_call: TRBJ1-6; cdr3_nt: TGTGCCAGTACCATGGGACAGGGGACGGTGAATTCACCCCTCCACTTT; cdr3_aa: CASTMGQGTVNSPLHF
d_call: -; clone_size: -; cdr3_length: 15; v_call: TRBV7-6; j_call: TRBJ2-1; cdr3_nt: TGTGCCAGCAGCTTAGTACCAGTACCGGACAATGAGCAGTTCTTC; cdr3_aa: CASSLVPVPDNEQFF
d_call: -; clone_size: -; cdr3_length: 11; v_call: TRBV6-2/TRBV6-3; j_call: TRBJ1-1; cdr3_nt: TGTGCCAGCAGTGACAGGAATGAAGCTTTCTTT; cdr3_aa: CASSDRNEAFF
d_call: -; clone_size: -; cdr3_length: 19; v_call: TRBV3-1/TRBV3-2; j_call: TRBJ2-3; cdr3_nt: TGTGCCAGCAGCCTCTCCCCTCGCAGTGCTAGCGCGAGCACAGATACGCAGTATTTT; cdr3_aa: CASSLSPRSASASTDTQYF
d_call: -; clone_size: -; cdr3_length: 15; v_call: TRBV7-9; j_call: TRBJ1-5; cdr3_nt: TGTGCCAGCAGCTTAGCCAGGGGTGGCAATCAGCCCCAGCATTTT; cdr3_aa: CASSLARGGNQPQHF
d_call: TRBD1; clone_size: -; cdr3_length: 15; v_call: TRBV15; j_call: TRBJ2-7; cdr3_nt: TGTGCCACCAGCGCCAGACAGGGCGACTCCTACGAGCAGTACTTC; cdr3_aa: CATSARQGDSYEQYF
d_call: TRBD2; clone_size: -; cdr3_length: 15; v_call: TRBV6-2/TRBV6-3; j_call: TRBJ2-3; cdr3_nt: TGTGCCAGCAGTACGGGGCGGGAGATGTCAGATACGCAGTATTTT; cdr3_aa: CASSTGREMSDTQYF
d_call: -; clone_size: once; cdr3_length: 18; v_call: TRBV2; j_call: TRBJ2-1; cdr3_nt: TGTGCCAGCAGTACCCCCCATGGGCTACAGCTCCTCTACAATGAGCAGTTCTTC; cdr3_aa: CASSTPHGLQLLYNEQFF
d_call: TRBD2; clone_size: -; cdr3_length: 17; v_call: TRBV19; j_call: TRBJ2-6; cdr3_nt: TGTGCCAGTAGTATTGGAACCGGGGGGGCTGGGGCCAACGTCCTGACTTTC; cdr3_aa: CASSIGTGGAGANVLTF
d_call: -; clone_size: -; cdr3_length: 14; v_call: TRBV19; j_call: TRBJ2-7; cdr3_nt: TGTGCCAGTAGTATAGCTCGGTTGGTAAGTGTGCAGTACTTC; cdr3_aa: CASSIARLVSVQYF
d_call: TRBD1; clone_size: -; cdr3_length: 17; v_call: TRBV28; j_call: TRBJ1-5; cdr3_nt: TGTGCCAGCAGGTCCGGGACAGGGGGCGCCAGGAATCAGCCCCAGCATTTT; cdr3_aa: CASRSGTGGARNQPQHF
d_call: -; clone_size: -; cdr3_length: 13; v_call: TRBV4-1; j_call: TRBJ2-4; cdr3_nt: TGCGCCAGCAGCCAAGGCCCAGGGGACATTCAGTACTTC; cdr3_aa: CASSQGPGDIQYF
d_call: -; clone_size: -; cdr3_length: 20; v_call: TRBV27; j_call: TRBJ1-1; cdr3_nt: TGTGCCAGCAGTTTATATGTGTTGGGTCAAGTCCCGTTGGTCGGCACTGAAGCTTTCTTT; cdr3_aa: CASSLYVLGQVPLVGTEAFF
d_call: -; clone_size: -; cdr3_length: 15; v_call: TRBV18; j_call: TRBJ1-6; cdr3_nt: TGTGCCAGCTCACTGGGCAGCAGTACTAATTCACCCCTCCACTTT; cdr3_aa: CASSLGSSTNSPLHF
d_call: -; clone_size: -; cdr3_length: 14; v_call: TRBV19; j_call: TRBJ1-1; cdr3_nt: TGTGCCACTCCTCCCGTAGGGGTGAGGACTGAAGCTTTCTTT; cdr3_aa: CATPPVGVRTEAFF
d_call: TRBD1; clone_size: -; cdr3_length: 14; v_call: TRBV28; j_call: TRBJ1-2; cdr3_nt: TGTGCCAGCAGTCCCCAGGGGGCTGGCTATGGCTACACCTTC; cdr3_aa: CASSPQGAGYGYTF
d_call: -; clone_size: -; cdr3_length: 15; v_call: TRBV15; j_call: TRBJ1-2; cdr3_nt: TGTGCCACCAGCAGAGATCAAAGGATAAACTATGGCTACACCTTC; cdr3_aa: CATSRDQRINYGYTF
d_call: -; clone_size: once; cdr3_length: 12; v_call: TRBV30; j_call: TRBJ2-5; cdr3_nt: TGTGCCTGGAGTAGCCAGCAAGAGACCCAGTACTTC; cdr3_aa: CAWSSQQETQYF
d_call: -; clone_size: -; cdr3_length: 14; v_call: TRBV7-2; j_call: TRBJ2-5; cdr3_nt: TGTGCCAGCAGCACTCACCAGGGGGGGGAGACCCAGTACTTC; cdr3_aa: CASSTHQGGETQYF
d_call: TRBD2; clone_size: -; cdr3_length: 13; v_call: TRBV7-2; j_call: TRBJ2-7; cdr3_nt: TGTGCCAGCAGCCCCCGGACTAGATGGGAGCAGTACTTC; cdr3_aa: CASSPRTRWEQYF
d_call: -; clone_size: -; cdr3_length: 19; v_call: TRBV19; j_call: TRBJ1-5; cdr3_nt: TGTGCCAGTAGTATAGATCCAGGGGCGACACTTTACTTGAATCAGCCCCAGCATTTT; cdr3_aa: CASSIDPGATLYLNQPQHF
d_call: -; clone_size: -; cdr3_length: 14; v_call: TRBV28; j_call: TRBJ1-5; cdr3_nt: TGTGCCACCCATAGGAGTTATAGCAATCAGCCCCAGCATTTT; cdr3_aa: CATHRSYSNQPQHF